These 20 T cell receptor beta chains originate from one sample sequenced in a study of radiation and T cells in renal cell carcinoma. Data came from immunoSEQ multiplex PCR; TCRdb stores just in-frame clones and leaves some out. The table includes tens of thousands of clones, around 86% detected once. Time point in this sample: blood 2 weeks post-SBRT. Specified treatment: 15 Gy SBRT to primary tumor, nephrectomy 4 weeks later. Sample: blood, taken from a patient whose treatment included radiotherapy and nephrectomy. All receptors derive from a woman in her forties or fifties with renal cell carcinoma.

This chain links TRBV5-6 with TRBJ2-1; D gene unclear. Trimming shortened V by 2 bases and J by 5 bases, and 14 bases separated the two germline ends. Germline-derived CDR1 and CDR2 are SGHDT and YYEEEE. The CDR3 is 15 residues long. DNA of the CDR3: TGTGCCAGCAGCTTACCTAGGACGGACGACAATGAGCAGTTCTTC. Translated, it gives CASSLPRTDDNEQFF.

J is TRBJ2-5 and V is TRBV11-2, with D perhaps TRBD1 (6 bases). Germline lookup yields CDR1 SGHAT and CDR2 FQNNGV. The V and J ends lost 5 bases and 9 bases respectively, with 19 bases between them. The CDR3 is 14 amino acids. The CDR3 sequence: CASSPTTGRAPQYF. CDR3 sequence (DNA): TGTGCCAGCAGCCCCACAACAGGGCGGGCGCCCCAGTACTTC.

The rearrangement joins TRBV5-4 to TRBJ2-3; 8 bases map to TRBD1. Germline assignment: CDR1 SGHNT and CDR2 YYREEE (reference sequence). The CDR3 is 14 residues long. Unmatched junction bases numbered 6, after V lost 2 bases and J lost 7 bases. Here the CDR3 reads CASSFQDRDNTQYF. The CDR3 region has the DNA TGTGCCAGCAGCTTCCAGGACAGGGATAATACGCAGTATTTT.

The chain uses TRBV6-5 and TRBJ2-1; D may be TRBD1 (5 bases). Germline lookup yields CDR1 MNHEY and CDR2 SVGAGI. The CDR3 is 14 amino acids. Trimming stripped 2 bases from V and 6 bases from J, with 11 bases between. The CDR3 region has the DNA TGTGCCAGCAGTTACACAGGTCCGGGCAATGAGCAGTTCTTC. Translation: CASSYTGPGNEQFF.

This chain joins TRBV9 and TRBJ2-7; 7 nucleotides line up with TRBD2. CDR1 and CDR2 from the germline V gene are SGDLS and YYNGEE. Germline trimming cut 5 bases from V and 3 bases from J; bases unmatched to any gene: 20. The CDR3 has 18 residues. The CDR3, as DNA: TGTGCCAGCAGTGCCATTACGGGGGGAGGAAAACTTATCTACGAGCAGTACTTC. The encoded protein is CASSAITGGGKLIYEQYF. Full variable domain (remainder filled in from reference TRBV9 and TRBJ2-7): DSGVTQTPKHLITATGQRVTLRCSPRSGDLSVYWYQQSLDQGLQFLIQYYNGEERAKGNILERFSAQQFPDLHSELNLSSLELGDSALYFCASSAITGGGKLIYEQYFGPGTRLTVT.

This clone was recorded only once. The chain combines TRBV7-8 with TRBJ2-4, with D perhaps matching TRBD1 (5 bases). The CDR3 covers 16 residues. V lost 5 bases and J lost 3, with 17 bases in between. CDR1 and CDR2 from the germline V gene are SGHVS and FQNEAQ. CDR3 nucleotides: TGTGCCAGCAGCCCGAATAGGGGTCGCGTCAAAAACATTCAGTACTTC. Translating gives CASSPNRGRVKNIQYF. The full variable domain, with the rest looked up from reference TRBV7-8 and TRBJ2-4, is GAGVSQSPRYKVAKRGQDVALRCDPISGHVSLFWYQQALGQGPEFLTYFQNEAQLDKSGLPSDRFFAERPEGSVSTLKIQRTQQEDSAVYLCASSPNRGRVKNIQYFGAGTRLSVL.

This chain uses TRBV7-2 with TRBJ1-2; D is unclear. Trimming cost V 0 bases and J 8 bases, with 16 bases left between them. Germline V gives CDR1 SGHTA, CDR2 FQGNSA. The CDR3 is 15 residues long. The CDR3 loop reads CASSLASLGIRGYTF. The CDR3 DNA sequence: TGTGCCAGCAGCTTAGCGTCATTGGGAATTAGGGGCTACACCTTC.

J is TRBJ2-3 and V is TRBV6-1; D is uncertain. Germline V lookup: CDR1 MNHNS, CDR2 SASEGT. V shed 3 bases and J shed 2 bases, with 3 bases lying between them. This CDR3 is 12 amino acids long. The CDR3 is CASSDFTDTQYF. DNA of the CDR3: TGTGCCAGCAGTGACTTCACAGATACGCAGTATTTT.

This clone was detected a few times. For the CDR3, the DNA is TGTGCCACCGAAGGCGGGGCGGAGTCCTACGAGCAGTACTTC. Translating gives CATEGGAESYEQYF. The chain has TRBV28 and TRBJ2-7; perhaps TRBD2 as D (6 bases). Trimming left V 10 bases short and J 1 base short, with 17 bases between. CDR1 is MDHEN, CDR2 SYDVKM, per germline. The CDR3 loop spans 14 amino acids.

This clone came up once. This chain links TRBV4-2 with TRBJ2-1; D gene uncertain. V was cut by 2 bases and J by 0 bases, with 11 bases left in between. CDR1 is LGHNA, CDR2 YNFKEQ, per germline. The CDR3 totals 16 residues. The CDR3: CASSQRAVSSYNEQFF. The CDR3, as DNA: TGTGCCAGCAGCCAACGGGCGGTGAGCTCCTACAATGAGCAGTTCTTC.

The genes are TRBV11-2 and TRBJ2-5, with D perhaps TRBD1 or TRBD2 (5 bases each). The CDR3 has 13 amino acids. Per germline, CDR1 SGHAT and CDR2 FQNNGV. The germline V and J ends were trimmed by 6 bases and 2 bases, with 10 bases remaining between them. CDR3 nucleotides: TGTGCCAGCAGTCGAGAGGGGCAAGAGACCCAGTACTTC. Translating gives CASSREGQETQYF.

The chain joins TRBV7-2 to TRBJ1-4; 7 nucleotides line up with TRBD1. Germline loops: CDR1 SGHTA, CDR2 FQGNSA. This CDR3 contains 15 residues. The V gene end was trimmed by 2 bases and the J gene end by 3 bases; junction bases not matched to a gene: 3. DNA for the CDR3: TGTGCCAGCAGCTTAAGGGGGCAGGCTAATGAAAAACTGTTTTTT. This encodes CASSLRGQANEKLFF.

V is TRBV6-6 and J is TRBJ2-2; 10 bases are shared with TRBD2. The CDR3 runs to 16 residues. Germline assignment: CDR1 MNHNY and CDR2 SVGAGI (reference sequence). Trimming at V came to 1 base and at J to 7 bases, leaving 6 bases not matched to a gene. CDR3 region: CASSYLGTSEDGELFF. In DNA, the CDR3 is TGTGCCAGCAGTTACTTGGGGACTAGCGAGGACGGGGAGCTGTTTTTT.

The chain employs TRBV6-6 and TRBJ1-5, with TRBD1 identical over 8 bases. The V gene's germline CDR1 is MNHNY and CDR2 SVGAGI (reference sequence). V gave up 6 bases and J gave up 5 bases; unmatched junction bases: 6. This CDR3 region has 14 residues. Here the CDR3 reads CASRTDREYQPQHF. The CDR3 DNA reads TGTGCCAGCAGAACGGACAGGGAGTATCAGCCCCAGCATTTT.

V and J are TRBV29-1 and TRBJ1-5, with TRBD1 matching over 9 bases. The CDR3 sequence is 14 residues long. The J segment lost 5 bases and the V segment lost 6 bases, leaving 8 bases of the junction unmatched. CDR1 is SQVTM, CDR2 ANQGSEA, per germline. This chain's CDR3 is CSVAAGDRDQPQHF. The CDR3, as DNA: TGCAGCGTCGCCGCGGGGGACAGGGATCAGCCCCAGCATTTT.

The V gene is TRBV10-1, the J gene TRBJ2-3, with no clear D. Germline values: CDR1 WNHNN, CDR2 SYGVQD (reference sequence). The CDR3 extends over 11 amino acids. V shed 6 bases and J shed 6 bases, with 7 bases lying between them. As DNA, the CDR3 is TGCGCCAGCAGCGAAGGGGATACGCAGTATTTT. This gives the protein CASSEGDTQYF.

CDR3 amino acids: CASSAPGNTEAFF. The CDR3 bases are TGTGCCAGCAGTGCCCCAGGGAACACTGAAGCTTTCTTT. The chain carries TRBV6-6 and TRBJ1-1; D remains unclear. The CDR3 is 13 amino acids. Germline loops: CDR1 MNHNY, CDR2 SVGAGI (reference sequence). Trimming left V 5 bases short and J 1 base short, with 8 bases between.

The chain joins TRBV5-5 to TRBJ1-4; D is perhaps TRBD1 (5 bases). This CDR3 is built from 15 residues. V was cut by 6 bases and J by 7 bases, with 19 bases left in between. Germline V CDR1 and CDR2: SGHKS, YYEKEE (reference sequence). The CDR3 nucleotides are TGTGCCAGCACCCCGCCAAGGGGTGAAGGTGAAAAACTGTTTTTT. It encodes CASTPPRGEGEKLFF.

The V call is TRBV5-1, the J call TRBJ1-1, with D unresolved. V was shortened by 5 bases and J by 1 base, with 12 bases between the two germline ends. The CDR3 totals 14 residues. The germline CDR1 and CDR2 sequences are SGHRS and YFSETQ. CDR3 sequence: CASSQNAENTEAFF. CDR3 bases: TGCGCCAGCAGTCAAAATGCGGAGAACACTGAAGCTTTCTTT.

The genes are TRBV6-1 and TRBJ2-7; a possible D gene is TRBD2 (5 bases). Germline values: CDR1 MNHNS, CDR2 SASEGT. V was trimmed by 7 bases and J by 3 bases, leaving 19 bases between them. The CDR3 runs 15 residues. For the CDR3, the DNA is TGTGCCAGCACGGTGAGCGCGCTCGGGATCTACGAGCAGTACTTC. Protein product: CASTVSALGIYEQYF.